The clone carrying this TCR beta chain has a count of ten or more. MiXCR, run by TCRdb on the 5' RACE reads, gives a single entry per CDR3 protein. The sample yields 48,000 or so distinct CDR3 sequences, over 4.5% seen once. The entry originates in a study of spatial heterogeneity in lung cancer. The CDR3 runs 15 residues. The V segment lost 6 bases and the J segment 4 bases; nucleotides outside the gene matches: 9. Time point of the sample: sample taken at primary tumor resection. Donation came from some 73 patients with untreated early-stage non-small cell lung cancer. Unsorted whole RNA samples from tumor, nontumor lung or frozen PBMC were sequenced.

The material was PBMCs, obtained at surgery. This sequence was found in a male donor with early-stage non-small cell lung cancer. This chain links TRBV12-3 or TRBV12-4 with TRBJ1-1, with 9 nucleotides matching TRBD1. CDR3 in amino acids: CASSRWDREGTEAFF. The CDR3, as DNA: TGTGCCAGCAGCCGATGGGACAGGGAGGGCACTGAAGCTTTCTTT.